This T cell receptor (beta chain) was captured by sequencing in a study of PD-1 blockade in classical Hodgkin lymphoma. Study-wide findings and caveats: Exclusion removed patients who began nivolumab under 1 year after ASCT.

Of note for this clone: The antigen remains undetermined.

Sample time point: cycle 4 day 1 (C4D1), after more than five weeks of nivolumab. The patients all showed relapse after autologous stem cell transplantation, while their brentuximab vedotin exposure varied. It was by magnetic negative selection that CD4+ T cells were purified from thawed PBMCs. The assay was immunoSEQ multiplex PCR, and TCRdb's table has in-frame clones only and misses some. The sample has 25,000 to 35,000 clones; around 85% are singletons. This receptor was identified in a human donor with classical Hodgkin lymphoma. Here the sequenced sample was CD4+ T cells from blood, taken before the fourth cycle of nivolumab.

The chain's CDR3 is CASSPRTGGPYEQYF. In nucleotides, the CDR3 is TGCGCCAGCAGTCCTAGGACAGGGGGGCCCTACGAGCAGTACTTC. The chain links TRBV5-1 to TRBJ2-7, with TRBD1 identical over 10 bases. CDR1 SGHRS and CDR2 YFSETQ come from the germline V gene. The V segment lost 5 bases and the J segment 2 bases; nucleotides outside the gene matches: 7. The CDR3 totals 15 residues.